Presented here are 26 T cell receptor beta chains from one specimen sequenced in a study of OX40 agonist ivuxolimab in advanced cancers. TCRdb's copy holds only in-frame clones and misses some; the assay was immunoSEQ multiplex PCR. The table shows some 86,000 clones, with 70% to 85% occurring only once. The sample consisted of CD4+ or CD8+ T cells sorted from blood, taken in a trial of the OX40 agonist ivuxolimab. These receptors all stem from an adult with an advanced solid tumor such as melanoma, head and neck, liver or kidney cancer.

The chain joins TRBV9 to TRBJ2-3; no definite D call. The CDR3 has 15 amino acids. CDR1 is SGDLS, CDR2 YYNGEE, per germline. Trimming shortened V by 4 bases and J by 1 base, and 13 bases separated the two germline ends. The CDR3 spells CASSPFLGGTDTQYF. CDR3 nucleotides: TGTGCCAGCAGCCCTTTCTTAGGCGGCACAGATACGCAGTATTTT.

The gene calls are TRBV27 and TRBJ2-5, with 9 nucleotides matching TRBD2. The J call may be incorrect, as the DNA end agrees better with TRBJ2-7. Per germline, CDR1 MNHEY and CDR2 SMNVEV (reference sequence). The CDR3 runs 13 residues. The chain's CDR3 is CASSTAGGLEQYF. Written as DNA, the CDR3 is TGTGCCAGCAGTACCGCGGGAGGGCTCGAGCAGTACTTC.

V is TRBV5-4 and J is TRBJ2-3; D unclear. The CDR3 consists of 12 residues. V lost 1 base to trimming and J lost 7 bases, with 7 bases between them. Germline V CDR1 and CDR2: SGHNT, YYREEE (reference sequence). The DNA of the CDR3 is TGTGCCAGCAGCTTGTTCGGCAATACGCAGTATTTT. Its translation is CASSLFGNTQYF.

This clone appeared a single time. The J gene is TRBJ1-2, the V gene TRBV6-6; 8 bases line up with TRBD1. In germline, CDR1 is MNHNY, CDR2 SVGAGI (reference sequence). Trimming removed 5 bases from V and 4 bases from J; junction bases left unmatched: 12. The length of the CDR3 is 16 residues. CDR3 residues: CASSKSQGARSYGYTF. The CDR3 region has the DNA TGTGCCAGCAGTAAAAGCCAGGGGGCGCGGAGCTATGGCTACACCTTC.

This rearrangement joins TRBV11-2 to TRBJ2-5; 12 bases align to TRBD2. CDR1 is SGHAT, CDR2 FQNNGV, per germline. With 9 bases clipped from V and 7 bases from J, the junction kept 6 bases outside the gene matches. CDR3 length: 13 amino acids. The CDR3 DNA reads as TGTGCCAGTCTAGCGGGAGGGTGGGTGACCCAGTACTTC. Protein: CASLAGGWVTQYF.

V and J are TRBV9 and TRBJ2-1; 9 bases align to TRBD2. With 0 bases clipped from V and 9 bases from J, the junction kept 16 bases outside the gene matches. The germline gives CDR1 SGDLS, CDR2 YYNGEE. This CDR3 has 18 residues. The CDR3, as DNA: TGTGCCAGCAGCGTAGGCTTCGGTCCCATAGCGGGAGAGGGTGAGCAGTTCTTC. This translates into CASSVGFGPIAGEGEQFF.

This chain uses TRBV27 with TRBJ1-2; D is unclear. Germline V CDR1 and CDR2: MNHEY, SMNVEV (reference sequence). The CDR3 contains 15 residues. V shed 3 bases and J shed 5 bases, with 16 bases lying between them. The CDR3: CASSLLGPGPYGYTF. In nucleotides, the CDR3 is TGTGCCAGCAGTTTGCTTGGGCCAGGCCCATATGGCTACACCTTC.

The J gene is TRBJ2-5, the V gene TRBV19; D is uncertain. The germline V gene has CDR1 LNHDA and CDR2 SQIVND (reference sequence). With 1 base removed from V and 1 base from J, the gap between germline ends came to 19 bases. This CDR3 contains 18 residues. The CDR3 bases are TGTGCCAGTAGTATAGGTGGAGTAAACTCGGTCGGCCAAGAGACCCAGTACTTC. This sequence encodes CASSIGGVNSVGQETQYF.

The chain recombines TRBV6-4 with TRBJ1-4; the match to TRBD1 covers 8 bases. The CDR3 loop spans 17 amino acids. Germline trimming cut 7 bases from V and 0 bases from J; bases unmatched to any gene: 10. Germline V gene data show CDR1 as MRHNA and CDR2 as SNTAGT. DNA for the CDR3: TGTGCCAGCACCCCGTGGGACAGGCCCGCAACTAATGAAAAACTGTTTTTT. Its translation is CASTPWDRPATNEKLFF.

The CDR3 is CASSYSTGTEGNTIYF. The CDR3 bases are TGTGCCAGCAGTTACTCTACCGGGACTGAAGGAAACACCATATATTTT. This rearrangement joins TRBV6-6 to TRBJ1-3; possible D gene TRBD1, 5 bases. From germline, CDR1 is MNHNY and CDR2 SVGAGI (reference sequence). Trimming removed 0 bases at V and 4 bases at J, with 13 bases between. The CDR3 covers 16 residues.

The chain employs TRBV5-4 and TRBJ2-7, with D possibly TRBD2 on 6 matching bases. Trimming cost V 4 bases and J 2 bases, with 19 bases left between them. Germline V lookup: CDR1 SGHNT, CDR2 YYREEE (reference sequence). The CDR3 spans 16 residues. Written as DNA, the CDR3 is TGTGCCAGCAGCCCCGAGAAGGAGGGAGTTCCCTACGAGCAGTACTTC. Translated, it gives CASSPEKEGVPYEQYF.

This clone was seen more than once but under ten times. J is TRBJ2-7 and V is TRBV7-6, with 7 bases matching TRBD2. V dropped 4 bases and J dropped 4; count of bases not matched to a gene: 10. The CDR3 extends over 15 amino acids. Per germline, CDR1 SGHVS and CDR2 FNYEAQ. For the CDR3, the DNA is TGTGCCAGCAGCTCAGCCCAAAACGGGGGGTACGAGCAGTACTTC. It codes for CASSSAQNGGYEQYF.

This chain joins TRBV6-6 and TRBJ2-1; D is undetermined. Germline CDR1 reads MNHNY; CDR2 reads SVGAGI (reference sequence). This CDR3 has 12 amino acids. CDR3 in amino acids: CALGWGNNEQFF. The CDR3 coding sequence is TGTGCTCTAGGATGGGGAAACAATGAGCAGTTCTTC.

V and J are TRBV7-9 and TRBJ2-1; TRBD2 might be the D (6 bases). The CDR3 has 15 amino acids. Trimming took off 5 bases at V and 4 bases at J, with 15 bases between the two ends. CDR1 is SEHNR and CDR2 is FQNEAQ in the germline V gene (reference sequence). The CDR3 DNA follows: TGTGCCAGCAGCCCCAGTGGTAGCGGTTACAATGAGCAGTTCTTC. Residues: CASSPSGSGYNEQFF.

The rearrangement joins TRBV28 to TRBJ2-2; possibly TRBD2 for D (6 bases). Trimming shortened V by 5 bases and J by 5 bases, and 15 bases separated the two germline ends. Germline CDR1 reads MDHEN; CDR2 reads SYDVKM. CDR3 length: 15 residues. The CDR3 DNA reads TGTGCCAGCAGTCCACCGGGAGTGGGGACCGGGGAGCTGTTTTTT. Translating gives CASSPPGVGTGELFF.

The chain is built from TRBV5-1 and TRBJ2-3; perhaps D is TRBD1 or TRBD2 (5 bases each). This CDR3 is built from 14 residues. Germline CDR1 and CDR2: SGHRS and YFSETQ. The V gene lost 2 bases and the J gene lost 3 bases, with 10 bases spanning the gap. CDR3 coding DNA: TGCGCCAGCAGCTTTGGGACGGGAACAGATACGCAGTATTTT. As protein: CASSFGTGTDTQYF.

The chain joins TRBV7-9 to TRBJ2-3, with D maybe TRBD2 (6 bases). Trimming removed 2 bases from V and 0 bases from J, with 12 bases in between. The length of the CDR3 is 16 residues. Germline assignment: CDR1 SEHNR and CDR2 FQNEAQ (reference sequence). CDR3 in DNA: TGTGCCAGCAGCTTACGTAGCGGCTTAAGCACAGATACGCAGTATTTT. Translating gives CASSLRSGLSTDTQYF.

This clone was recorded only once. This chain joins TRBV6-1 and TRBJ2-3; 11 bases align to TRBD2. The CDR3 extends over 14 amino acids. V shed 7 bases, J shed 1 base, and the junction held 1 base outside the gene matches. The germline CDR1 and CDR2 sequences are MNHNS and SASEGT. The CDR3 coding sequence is TGTGCCAGCAAGGGACTAGCGGGCACAGATACGCAGTATTTT. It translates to CASKGLAGTDTQYF.

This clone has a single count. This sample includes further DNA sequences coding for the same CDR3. The CDR3 reads CASSIGTDTQYF. CDR3 coding DNA: TGTGCCAGTAGTATAGGCACAGATACGCAGTATTTT. The J gene is TRBJ2-3, the V gene TRBV19; D ambiguous. V gave up 1 base and J gave up 1 base, with 0 bases separating them. The CDR3 is 12 amino acids. Per germline, CDR1 LNHDA and CDR2 SQIVND (reference sequence).

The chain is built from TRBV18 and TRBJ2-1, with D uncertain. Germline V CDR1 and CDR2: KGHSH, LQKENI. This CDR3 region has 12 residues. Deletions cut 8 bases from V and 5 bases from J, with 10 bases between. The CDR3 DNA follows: TGTGCCAGCCGACGGTGGGACAATGAGCAGTTCTTC. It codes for CASRRWDNEQFF.

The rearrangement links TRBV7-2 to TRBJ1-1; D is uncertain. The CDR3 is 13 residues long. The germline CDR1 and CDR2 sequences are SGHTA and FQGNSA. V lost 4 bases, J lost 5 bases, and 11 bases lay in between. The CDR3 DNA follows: TGTGCCAGCAGCTATGCCCGGGGTACTGAAGCTTTCTTT. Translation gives CASSYARGTEAFF.

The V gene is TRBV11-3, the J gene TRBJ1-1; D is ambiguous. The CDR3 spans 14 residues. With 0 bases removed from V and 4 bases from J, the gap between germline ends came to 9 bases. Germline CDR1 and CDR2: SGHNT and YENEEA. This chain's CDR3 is CASSLDHEGTEAFF. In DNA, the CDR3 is TGTGCCAGCAGCTTAGATCATGAGGGCACTGAAGCTTTCTTT.

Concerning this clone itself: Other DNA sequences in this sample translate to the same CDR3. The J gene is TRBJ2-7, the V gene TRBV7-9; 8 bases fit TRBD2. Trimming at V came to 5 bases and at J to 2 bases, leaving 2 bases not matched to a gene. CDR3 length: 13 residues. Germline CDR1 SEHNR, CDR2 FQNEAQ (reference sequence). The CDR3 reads CASSTGRAYEQYF. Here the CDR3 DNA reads TGTGCCAGCAGCACCGGGAGGGCCTACGAGCAGTACTTC.

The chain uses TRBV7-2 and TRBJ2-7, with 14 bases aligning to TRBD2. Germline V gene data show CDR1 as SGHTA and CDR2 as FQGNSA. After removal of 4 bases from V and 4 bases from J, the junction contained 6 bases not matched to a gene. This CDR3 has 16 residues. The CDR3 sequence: CASSSPRTSGGYEQYF. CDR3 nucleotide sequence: TGTGCCAGCAGCTCGCCGAGGACTAGCGGGGGGTACGAGCAGTACTTC.

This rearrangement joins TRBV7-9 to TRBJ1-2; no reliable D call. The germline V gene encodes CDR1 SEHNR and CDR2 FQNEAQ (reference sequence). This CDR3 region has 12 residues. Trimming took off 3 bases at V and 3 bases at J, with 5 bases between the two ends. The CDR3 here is CASSFGHYGYTF. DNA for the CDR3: TGTGCCAGCAGCTTTGGACACTATGGCTACACCTTC.

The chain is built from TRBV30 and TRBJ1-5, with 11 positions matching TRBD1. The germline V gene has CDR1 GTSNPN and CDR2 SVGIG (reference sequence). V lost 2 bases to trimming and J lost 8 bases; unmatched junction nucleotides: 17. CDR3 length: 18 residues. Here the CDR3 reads CAWSPRPGQGAVEKPQHF. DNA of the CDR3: TGTGCCTGGAGTCCAAGACCCGGACAGGGGGCCGTAGAGAAGCCCCAGCATTTT.